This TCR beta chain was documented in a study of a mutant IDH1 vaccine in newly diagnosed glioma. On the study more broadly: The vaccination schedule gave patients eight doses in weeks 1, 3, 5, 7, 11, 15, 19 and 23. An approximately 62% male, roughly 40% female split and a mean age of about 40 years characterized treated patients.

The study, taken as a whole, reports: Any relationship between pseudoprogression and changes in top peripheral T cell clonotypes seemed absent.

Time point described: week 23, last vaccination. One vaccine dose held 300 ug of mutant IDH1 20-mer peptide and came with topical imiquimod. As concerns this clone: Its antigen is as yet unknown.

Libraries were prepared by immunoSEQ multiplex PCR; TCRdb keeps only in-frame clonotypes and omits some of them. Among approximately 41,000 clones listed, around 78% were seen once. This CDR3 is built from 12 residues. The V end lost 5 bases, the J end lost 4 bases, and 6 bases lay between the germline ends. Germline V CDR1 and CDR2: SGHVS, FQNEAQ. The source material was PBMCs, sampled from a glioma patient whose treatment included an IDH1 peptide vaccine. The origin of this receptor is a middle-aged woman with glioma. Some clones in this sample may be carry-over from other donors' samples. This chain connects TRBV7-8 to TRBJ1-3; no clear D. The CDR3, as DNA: TGTGCCAGCAGCCGTTCCGGAAACACCATATATTTT. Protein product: CASSRSGNTIYF. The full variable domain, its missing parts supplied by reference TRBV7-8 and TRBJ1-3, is GAGVSQSPRYKVAKRGQDVALRCDPISGHVSLFWYQQALGQGPEFLTYFQNEAQLDKSGLPSDRFFAERPEGSVSTLKIQRTQQEDSAVYLCASSRSGNTIYFGEGSWLTVV.